Listed here are 18 T cell receptor beta chains from one sample, sequenced in a study of T cells in localized non-small cell lung cancer. The assay was immunoSEQ multiplex PCR, and TCRdb's table has in-frame clones only and misses some. In the table there are about 31,000 clones, 80% to 90% of which are singletons. This sample comprised peripheral blood, obtained before any cancer treatment. All receptors come from a woman aged 40 to 75 with stage I lung adenocarcinoma.

This clone has a single count. The chain employs TRBV9 and TRBJ1-1; 8 nucleotides align to TRBD1. V dropped 5 bases and J dropped 6; count of bases not matched to a gene: 12. The CDR3 is 15 amino acids. Germline CDR1 and CDR2: SGDLS and YYNGEE. The CDR3: CASSQTGGKQAEAFF. The CDR3, as DNA: TGTGCCAGCAGTCAAACAGGGGGAAAGCAGGCTGAAGCTTTCTTT.

This chain joins TRBV28 and TRBJ1-2; D call uncertain. This CDR3 spans 12 amino acids. Germline CDR1 is MDHEN and CDR2 is SYDVKM. Trimming removed 8 bases from V and 3 bases from J, with 10 bases in between. CDR3 in DNA: TGTGCCAGCGGGTCGTCCTACTATGGCTACACCTTC. As protein: CASGSSYYGYTF.

V usage is TRBV13 and J usage is TRBJ1-6; D is unclear. CDR1 is PRHDT, CDR2 FYEKMQ, per germline (reference sequence). This CDR3 has 15 amino acids. The V end lost 5 bases, the J end lost 7 bases, and 15 bases lay between the germline ends. The DNA of the CDR3 is TGTGCCAGCAGCCTAGCGGCAGACTCCAATTCACCCCTCCACTTT. It codes for CASSLAADSNSPLHF.

V and J are TRBV9 and TRBJ1-2, with a possible D match to TRBD1 (5 bases). Deletions cut 3 bases from V and 4 bases from J, with 28 bases between. The CDR3 is 19 residues long. CDR1 and CDR2 from the germline V gene are SGDLS and YYNGEE. The chain's CDR3 is CASSAEPTWGPAGIYGYTF. The CDR3 DNA reads TGTGCCAGCAGCGCAGAGCCGACGTGGGGCCCCGCAGGGATCTATGGCTACACCTTC.

This clone was found once. The chain uses TRBV7-3 and TRBJ2-3; TRBD2 might be the D (6 bases). There are 16 residues in the CDR3. CDR1 SGHTA and CDR2 FQGTGA come from the germline V gene. V gave up 5 bases and J gave up 3 bases, with 18 bases separating them. In nucleotides, the CDR3 is TGTGCCAGCAGCCAATTATACGCCGGACTAACAGATACGCAGTATTTT. Residues: CASSQLYAGLTDTQYF.

V is TRBV30 and J is TRBJ1-6; D call uncertain. Per germline, CDR1 GTSNPN and CDR2 SVGIG (reference sequence). V was trimmed by 1 base and J by 3 bases, leaving 7 bases between them. This CDR3 is built from 14 residues. The CDR3 loop is CAWSDINYNSPLHF. CDR3 DNA sequence: TGTGCCTGGAGTGATATAAACTATAATTCACCCCTCCACTTT. Drawing the rest from reference TRBV30 and TRBJ1-6, the complete variable domain is SQTIHQWPATLVQPVGSPLSLECTVEGTSNPNLYWYRQAAGRGLQLLFYSVGIGQISSEVPQNLSASRPQDRQFILSSKKLLLSDSGFYLCAWSDINYNSPLHFGNGTRLTVT.

This chain joins TRBV7-6 and TRBJ2-2, with D possibly TRBD1 on 5 matching bases. The length of the CDR3 is 16 residues. Per germline, CDR1 SGHVS and CDR2 FNYEAQ. V shed 0 bases and J shed 4 bases, with 12 bases lying between them. The CDR3 DNA follows: TGTGCCAGCAGCTTAGCGGGGCAGGGTTTCACCGGGGAGCTGTTTTTT. Amino acids: CASSLAGQGFTGELFF.

CDR3 residues: CASRDGANYGYTF. The CDR3 DNA is TGTGCCAGCAGGGATGGGGCTAACTATGGCTACACCTTC. The V gene is TRBV28, the J gene TRBJ1-2; the D is unclear. The V end was cut by 6 bases, the J end by 0 bases, with 8 bases between. Germline assignment: CDR1 MDHEN and CDR2 SYDVKM. The CDR3 totals 13 residues.

CDR3 sequence reads: CASSRTSGRIYEQYF. The CDR3 coding sequence is TGTGCCAGCAGCAGGACTAGCGGGAGGATCTACGAGCAGTACTTC. The V call is TRBV9, the J call TRBJ2-7; TRBD2 matches at 14 bases. CDR3 length: 15 residues. Germline V gene lookup returns CDR1 SGDLS and CDR2 YYNGEE. J gave up 3 bases and V 4 bases, and 3 bases lay outside the gene matches.

CDR3 residues: CASSVYRDFADTQYF. CDR3 nucleotides: TGTGCCAGCTCGGTGTACAGGGATTTCGCAGATACGCAGTATTTT. The chain couples TRBV18 to TRBJ2-3; possible D gene TRBD1, 6 bases. The germline V and J ends were trimmed by 6 bases and 4 bases, with 17 bases remaining between them. CDR3 size: 15 residues. From germline, CDR1 is KGHSH and CDR2 LQKENI. Full variable domain (rest looked up from reference TRBV18 and TRBJ2-3): NAGVMQNPRHLVRRRGQEARLRCSPMKGHSHVYWYRQLPEEGLKFMVYLQKENIIDESGMPKERFSAEFPKEGPSILRIQQVVRGDSAAYFCASSVYRDFADTQYFGPGTRLTVL.

V usage is TRBV30 and J usage is TRBJ2-7; TRBD2 matches at 14 bases. Germline assignment: CDR1 GTSNPN and CDR2 SVGIG (reference sequence). The CDR3 consists of 15 residues. V lost 7 bases to trimming and J lost 0 bases; unmatched junction nucleotides: 5. CDR3 loop: CASGLAGGVSYEQYF. The CDR3 DNA follows: TGTGCCTCAGGACTAGCGGGGGGAGTCTCCTACGAGCAGTACTTC.

The chain recombines TRBV6-1 with TRBJ1-1; D is unclear. The V gene lost 5 bases and the J gene lost 4 bases, with 14 bases spanning the gap. There are 14 residues in the CDR3. Germline assignment: CDR1 MNHNS and CDR2 SASEGT. For the CDR3, the DNA is TGTGCCAGCAGTCCATGGGGAGTTCGCACTGAAGCTTTCTTT. This sequence encodes CASSPWGVRTEAFF.

J is TRBJ2-1 and V is TRBV5-4, with D possibly called TRBD1 or TRBD2 (5 bases each). In germline, CDR1 is SGHNT, CDR2 YYREEE (reference sequence). This CDR3 has 15 residues. The V end was cut by 3 bases, the J end by 4 bases, with 14 bases between. CDR3 sequence: CASSSGGTDYNEQFF. DNA of the CDR3: TGTGCCAGCAGCTCAGGTGGGACGGATTACAATGAGCAGTTCTTC.

V usage is TRBV10-3 and J usage is TRBJ1-2, with a tentative D call TRBD1 (6 bases). V shed 1 base and J shed 2 bases, with 14 bases lying between them. The CDR3 runs to 16 residues. Looked up from germline, CDR1 is ENHRY and CDR2 is SYGVKD. The CDR3 region is CAISELRGDKNYGYTF. For the CDR3, the DNA is TGTGCCATCAGTGAGTTGCGAGGGGACAAGAACTATGGCTACACCTTC.

This clone was counted a few times. V and J are TRBV5-1 and TRBJ2-2; 11 positions agree with TRBD1. Trimming at V came to 8 bases and at J to 4 bases, leaving 7 bases not matched to a gene. The germline V gene has CDR1 SGHRS and CDR2 YFSETQ. The CDR3 is 15 amino acids. CDR3 sequence (DNA): TGCGCCAGTATGGGGACAGGGGGGAGCACCGGGGAGCTGTTTTTT. It codes for CASMGTGGSTGELFF.

This clone was seen only once. The rearrangement joins TRBV6-1 to TRBJ2-2, with 8 bases matching TRBD2. The V gene's germline CDR1 is MNHNS and CDR2 SASEGT. V was clipped by 1 base and J by 10 bases; unmatched bases: 8. The CDR3 spans 15 residues. The CDR3 nucleotides read TGTGCCAGCAGTGAAGGGGCTAGCGGGTCGGAGGAGCTGTTTTTT. Encoded protein: CASSEGASGSEELFF.

The chain carries TRBV7-2 and TRBJ2-7, with unresolved D. Germline-derived CDR1 and CDR2 are SGHTA and FQGNSA. The V end lost 4 bases, the J end lost 1 base, and 11 bases lay between the germline ends. CDR3 size: 14 residues. The CDR3 loop reads CASSSDTTSYEQYF. CDR3 bases: TGTGCCAGCAGCTCAGACACGACGTCCTACGAGCAGTACTTC.

The chain employs TRBV7-9 and TRBJ1-5, with D hard to call. Germline V gives CDR1 SEHNR, CDR2 FQNEAQ (reference sequence). The V and J ends lost 5 bases and 0 bases respectively, with 14 bases between them. The CDR3 loop spans 16 amino acids. CDR3 in DNA: TGTGCCAGCAGCCTAGGAGGCAGTTATAGCAATCAGCCCCAGCATTTT. It yields the protein CASSLGGSYSNQPQHF.